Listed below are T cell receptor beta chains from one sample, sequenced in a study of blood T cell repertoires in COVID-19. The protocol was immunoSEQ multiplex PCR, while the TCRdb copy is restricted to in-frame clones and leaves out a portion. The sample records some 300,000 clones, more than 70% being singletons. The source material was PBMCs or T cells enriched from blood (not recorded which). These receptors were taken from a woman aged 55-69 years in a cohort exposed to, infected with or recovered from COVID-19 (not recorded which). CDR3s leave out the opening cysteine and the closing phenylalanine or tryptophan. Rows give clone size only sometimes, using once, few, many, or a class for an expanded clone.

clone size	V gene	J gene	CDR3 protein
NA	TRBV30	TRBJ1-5	AWGGQVSNQPQH
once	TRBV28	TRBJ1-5	ASSSPLVNQPQH
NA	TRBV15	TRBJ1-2	ATSTRTGTTNYGYT
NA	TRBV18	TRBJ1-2	ASSPDPGQLGGYT
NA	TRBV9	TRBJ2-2	ASSVGVALNTGELF
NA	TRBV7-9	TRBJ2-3	ASSAEADTQY
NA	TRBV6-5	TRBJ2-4	ASSYSGTGGKNIQY
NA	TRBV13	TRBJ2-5	ASSRPGVGTQY
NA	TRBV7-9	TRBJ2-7	ASSFWGRGRDEQY
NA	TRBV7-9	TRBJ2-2	ASSQGTGLTGELF
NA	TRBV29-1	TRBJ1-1	SVVGGSTEAF
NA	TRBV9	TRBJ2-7	ASSAEVRGHYEQY
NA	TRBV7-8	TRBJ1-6	ASSLWGESPLH
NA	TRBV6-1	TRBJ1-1	ASSEGGGDGAIEAF
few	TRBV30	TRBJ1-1	AFRGMNTEAF
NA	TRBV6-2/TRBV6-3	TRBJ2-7	ASSYGGTVTYEQY
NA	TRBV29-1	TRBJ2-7	SVEDGIGEQY
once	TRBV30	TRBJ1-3	AWSGGFSSGNTIY
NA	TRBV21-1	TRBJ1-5	ASSKGGGTGPQH
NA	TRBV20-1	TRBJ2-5	SAPPGETQY
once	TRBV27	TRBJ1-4	ASSFGGEKLF
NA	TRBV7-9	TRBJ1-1	ASSLTGSDTEAF
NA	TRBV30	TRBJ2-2	AWSGQGTTGELF
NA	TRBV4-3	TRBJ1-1	ASSQEGGNTEAF
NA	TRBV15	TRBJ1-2	ATSRLEGQGRDGYT
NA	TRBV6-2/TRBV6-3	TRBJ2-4	ASSYGDRGPESIQY
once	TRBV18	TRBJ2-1	ASSRQAPPNEQF